The present T cell receptor (beta chain) was sequenced within a study of tumor and adjacent non-tumor tissue in lung cancer. Study-level information: Patients comprised 12 adenocarcinoma, 2 squamous cell carcinoma and 1 small cell lung cancer.

Study-wide results and limits: In normal lung, the top 100 clones were significantly more dominant than in tumor.

RNA was extracted from bulk tissue without any cell sorting. Newly diagnosed lung cancer patients had thoracic surgery in China, August–late 2014, without prior chemotherapy. The CDR3 is made up of 15 amino acids. The J segment lost 11 bases and the V segment lost 0 bases, leaving 15 bases of the junction unmatched. In germline, CDR1 is SQVTM, CDR2 ANQGSEA. The library came from three nested PCR rounds adapted from ARM-PCR protocols. Each CDR3 protein gets one entry after TCRdb re-called the multiplex PCR reads with MiXCR. The sample holds approximately 68,000 distinct CDR3 sequences, less than 80% seen once. This clonotype came up a few times. The antigen remains unidentified.

The sequence came from a man aged 60-69 years with non-small cell lung cancer. This chain links TRBV29-1 with TRBJ2-7, with 8 bases aligning to TRBD2. The specimen sequenced was lung tumor tissue. This chain's CDR3 is CSVEEPGLVTGEEYF. The CDR3 region has the DNA TGCAGCGTTGAAGAACCGGGACTAGTGACGGGGGAGGAGTACTTC.